The text below deals with one TCR beta chain. The data derive from a study of blood T cell repertoires in COVID-19. Whole-study context: Some COVID-19 samples were acute and others convalescent; all came from the United States, Italy and Spain. The analysed material was cDNA or gDNA that came from T cells, B-cell-depleted T cells, or PBMCs.

CDR1 and CDR2 from the germline V gene are SSHAT and FNYEAQ (reference sequence). The CDR3 has 15 amino acids. Trimming took 5 bases from V and 5 from J, leaving 15 bases between them. Per the study methods: Using reference gene primer amplification, nucleated cell counts were estimated. The method was immunoSEQ multiplex PCR; TCRdb's version includes in-frame clones alone and lacks a portion of them. Clone size and V and J calls were adopted from that table, with D and trimming inferred from the DNA. Among about 300,000 clones listed, about 82% were seen once. The receptor was isolated from a woman between 50 and 59 years old with acute or convalescent COVID-19. This chain joins TRBV7-7 and TRBJ1-4; D unclear. The sample taken for sequencing was peripheral blood. CDR3 region: CASSRRTGMNEKLFF. As DNA, the CDR3 is TGTGCCAGCAGCCGCAGGACGGGGATGAATGAAAAACTGTTTTTT.